This T cell receptor beta chain originates from a study of shared clonotypes between healthy human individuals. Study information: Aged between 18 and 49, the donors were a couple of women and a few men. Study-level points and caveats: Donor clonotype sharing was expected to depend on sequencing depth.

Note on this clone: Its antigen remains unknown.

This CDR3 contains 15 residues. Looked up from germline, CDR1 is LNHDA and CDR2 is SQIVND (reference sequence). Unmatched junction bases numbered 7, after V lost 5 bases and J lost 5 bases. Some 30,000 T cell genomes (approximately 0.2 ug DNA) went into each sorted-subset replicate. Assay used: immunoSEQ multiplex PCR; TCRdb lists only in-frame clones, some missing. Of roughly 1,000,000 clones listed, approximately 80% are singletons. V is TRBV19 and J is TRBJ1-4; 8 bases match TRBD1. Sequencing input: memory CD4+ T cells from PBMCs. Subset here: CD45RA-negative fraction. The receptor was isolated from a man aged 18 to 30 in good health. Some clones in this sample may be carry-over from other donors' samples. CDR3 sequence reads: CASSSSGGRNEKLFF. As DNA, the CDR3 is TGTGCCAGTAGTTCCTCAGGGGGCCGAAATGAAAAACTGTTTTTT. Full variable domain (rest looked up from reference TRBV19 and TRBJ1-4): DGGITQSPKYLFRKEGQNVTLSCEQNLNHDAMYWYRQDPGQGLRLIYYSQIVNDFQKGDIAEGYSVSREKKESFPLTVTSAQKNPTAFYLCASSSSGGRNEKLFFGSGTQLSVL.